A selection of T cell receptor beta chains follows, all from one sample in a study of shared clonotypes between healthy human individuals. Measured with immunoSEQ multiplex PCR; TCRdb has only the in-frame clones, and not every one. This table holds about 2.1 million clones, roughly 95% found once. The sequencing input was naive CD8+ T cells from PBMCs. The receptors derive from a young man in good health. Some clones in this sample may be carry-over from other donors' samples. CDR3s include the opening cysteine and the closing phenylalanine or tryptophan. D genes are given only for firm matches. Size is omitted from some rows. Given values are once, few, many or a class for expanded clones.

D	size	V	J	CDR3	DNA
.	.	TRBV27	TRBJ1-5	CASNAGAGRGQPQHF	TGTGCCAGCAACGCGGGGGCAGGGAGGGGGCAGCCCCAGCATTTT
.	.	TRBV28	TRBJ2-5	CASSHNTGRVAKTQYF	TGTGCCAGCAGCCATAATACTGGAAGGGTAGCCAAGACCCAGTACTTC
.	.	TRBV6-5	TRBJ2-3	CASSYTLQTTDTQYF	TGTGCCAGCAGTTACACACTACAAACGACAGATACGCAGTATTTT
.	.	TRBV7-9	TRBJ2-4	CASSPRLVEAKNIQYF	TGTGCCAGCAGCCCGCGCCTCGTTGAAGCCAAAAACATTCAGTACTTC
.	.	TRBV19	TRBJ2-3	CASDSDTDTQYF	TGTGCCAGTGATTCGGACACAGATACGCAGTATTTT
.	.	TRBV7-9	TRBJ1-3	CASSLTNLVLDSGNTIYF	TGTGCCAGCAGCTTAACTAATTTGGTCCTCGACTCTGGAAACACCATATATTTT
.	.	TRBV7-2	TRBJ2-3	CASSPPRHWGSTDTQYF	TGTGCCAGCAGCCCCCCTAGACATTGGGGTAGCACAGATACGCAGTATTTT
.	.	TRBV9	TRBJ2-6	CASSVTSKEYGANVLTF	TGTGCCAGCAGCGTGACAAGCAAGGAATACGGGGCCAACGTCCTGACTTTC
.	.	TRBV5-6	TRBJ1-2	CASSLANGPWGYGYTF	TGTGCCAGCAGCTTGGCGAATGGACCCTGGGGCTATGGCTACACCTTC
TRBD2	.	TRBV6-6	TRBJ2-3	CASSYLAGDPDTQYF	TGTGCCAGCAGTTACCTAGCGGGAGACCCAGATACGCAGTATTTT
.	.	TRBV4-2	TRBJ2-5	CASRPVGAETQYF	TGTGCCAGCAGACCCGTCGGGGCGGAGACCCAGTACTTC
.	.	TRBV10-3	TRBJ1-2	CAISPVLFTPRGDGYTF	TGTGCCATCAGCCCCGTATTGTTCACTCCTCGAGGGGATGGCTACACCTTC
TRBD2	.	TRBV9	TRBJ2-1	CASSRPSGRPYNEQFF	TGTGCCAGCAGCCGACCTAGCGGGAGGCCCTACAATGAGCAGTTCTTC
TRBD2	.	TRBV2	TRBJ2-1	CASSGGGGGAPSSYNEQFF	TGTGCCAGCAGTGGGGGCGGGGGAGGCGCCCCGAGCTCCTACAATGAGCAGTTCTTC
.	.	TRBV5-1	TRBJ2-1	CASSPLGGRFSYNEQFF	TGCGCCAGCAGCCCCCTAGGAGGTAGATTCTCCTACAATGAGCAGTTCTTC
.	.	TRBV11-2	TRBJ1-1	CASSLGVVGAHTEAFF	TGTGCCAGCAGCTTAGGCGTCGTGGGGGCGCACACTGAAGCTTTCTTT
TRBD2	.	TRBV5-6	TRBJ2-7	CASSPRLAGAYEQYF	TGTGCCAGCAGCCCCCGACTAGCGGGAGCCTACGAGCAGTACTTC
.	.	TRBV6-5	TRBJ1-1	CAMFENTEAFF	TGTGCCATGTTTGAGAACACTGAAGCTTTCTTT
TRBD1	once	TRBV29-1	TRBJ2-2	CSSTGDDPNTGELFF	TGCAGTTCCACAGGGGACGACCCGAACACCGGGGAGCTGTTTTTT
TRBD1	.	TRBV18	TRBJ2-5	CASSLDRGGETQYF	TGTGCCAGCTCACTGGACAGGGGGGGAGAGACCCAGTACTTC
TRBD1	.	TRBV7-3	TRBJ2-7	CASSRTGQAVEQYF	TGTGCCAGCAGCAGAACGGGACAGGCCGTCGAGCAGTACTTC
.	.	TRBV9	TRBJ1-4	CASSSRSTNEKLFF	TGTGCCAGCAGCAGCCGAAGCACTAATGAAAAACTGTTTTTT
TRBD2	.	TRBV7-9	TRBJ2-2	CASGLEVTGELFF	TGTGCCAGCGGACTAGAAGTGACCGGGGAGCTGTTTTTT
TRBD2	.	TRBV4-1	TRBJ2-1	CASSRTSGYNEQFF	TGCGCCAGCAGCAGAACTAGCGGCTACAATGAGCAGTTCTTC